The T cell receptor gamma chain described here comes from a study of Vδ1+ human thymocytes. In its sample, this clone was seen a few times. Its antigen is unidentified. The junction and the germline gene differ at one end; a read error may be behind it. Regarding the study as a whole: In the thymus, TRG and TRD repertoires looked highly polyclonal with Gaussian CDR3 lengths.

The template was reverse-transcribed extracted RNA. CDR3 amplicons came from multiplex PCR with pooled V-gene forward and constant-region reverse primers. TCRdb ran CATT on the multiplex PCR reads. The sample carries some 22,000 gamma-chain clones, roughly 13% recorded once. The sorted cells were CD3+ Vdelta1+ Vdelta2- thymocytes from alphabeta-depleted thymus. Sorted Vdelta1+ thymocytes were about 97% to 99.6% pure. The V gene's germline CDR1 is EGSNGY and CDR2 YDSYNSKV. CDR3 length equals 13 residues. This chain connects TRGV2 to TRGJ1 or TRGJ2. The clonotype comes from a child less than two years old who had congenital heart surgery. Sample: Vdelta1+ gamma-delta thymocytes from the thymus. Subset defined: FACS-sorted CD3+ TCRalphabeta- TCRVdelta1+ TCRVdelta2- thymocytes. CDR3 loop: CATRDGPDYKKLF. The CDR3, as DNA: TGTGCCACCCGGGATGGGCCAGATTATAAGAAACTCTTT.